This T cell receptor (beta chain) came from a study of blood T cell repertoires in COVID-19. Study as a whole: T cells, B-cell-depleted T cells, or PBMCs supplied cDNA or gDNA.

This CDR3 is built from 16 residues. J lost 6 bases, V lost 4 bases, and 7 bases had no gene match. Germline CDR1 SGHRS, CDR2 YFSETQ. It was during active infection that Seattle patients were enrolled and then longitudinally followed. Sequencing was performed with immunoSEQ multiplex PCR; in TCRdb, only in-frame clones are kept and a portion is missing. The data show approximately 350,000 clones, approximately 86% seen once. This clonotype originated in an older woman with COVID-19, enrolled during active disease. The sample taken for sequencing was peripheral blood. The chain combines TRBV5-1 with TRBJ1-6, with 10 bases that match TRBD1. The CDR3 loop reads CASSRGTGDGNSPLHF. As DNA, the CDR3 is TGCGCCAGCAGCAGAGGGACAGGGGACGGTAATTCACCCCTCCACTTT.